Listed below are T cell receptor beta chains from one sample, sequenced in a study of CD8 T cells in ankylosing spondylitis. TCRdb called the 5' RACE reads again in MiXCR, with one record for every CDR3 protein. Among about 340,000 distinct CDR3 sequences, 20% to 25% were seen once, and the ten largest hold over 10%. What was sequenced was blood, either unsorted or a sorted T cell fraction (not recorded which). These receptors all stem from a male donor with ankylosing spondylitis or in good health (not recorded which). Both conserved end residues are part of each CDR3. D genes are given only for firm matches. Clone size is stated in some rows and not others, as once, few, many or a class when expanded.

J: TRBJ2-7; D: NA; V: TRBV4-1; size: NA; CDR3: CATRQTESSYEQYF; DNA: TGCGCCACCAGACAAACCGAAAGCTCCTACGAGCAGTACTTC
J: TRBJ2-2; D: TRBD1; V: TRBV3-1; size: NA; CDR3: CASRPTGMNTGELFF; DNA: TGTGCCAGCAGGCCGACAGGGATGAACACCGGGGAGCTGTTTTTT
J: TRBJ2-3; D: NA; V: TRBV11-2; size: few; CDR3: CASSQTPGARDTQYF; DNA: TGTGCCAGCAGCCAAACACCGGGGGCCAGGGATACGCAGTATTTT
J: TRBJ2-2; D: NA; V: TRBV9; size: few; CDR3: CASSDLGWNTGELFF; DNA: TGTGCCAGCAGCGACCTTGGCTGGAACACCGGGGAGCTGTTTTTT
J: TRBJ2-7; D: NA; V: TRBV25-1; size: few; CDR3: CASSEEGWMYEQYF; DNA: TGTGCCAGCAGTGAAGAGGGCTGGATGTACGAGCAGTACTTC
J: TRBJ2-3; D: TRBD2; V: TRBV29-1; size: NA; CDR3: CSVEWRGGWDTQYF; DNA: TGCAGCGTTGAATGGCGGGGGGGTTGGGATACGCAGTATTTT
J: TRBJ2-7; D: TRBD1; V: TRBV9; size: NA; CDR3: CASSVGQGLSYEQYF; DNA: TGTGCCAGCAGCGTGGGACAGGGGCTCTCCTACGAGCAGTACTTC
J: TRBJ2-5; D: TRBD1; V: TRBV11-2; size: few; CDR3: CASSLVGLRGETQYF; DNA: TGTGCCAGCAGCTTAGTCGGCCTCAGGGGGGAGACCCAGTACTTC
J: TRBJ2-7; D: NA; V: TRBV14; size: many; CDR3: CASSQVGAYEQYF; DNA: TGTGCCAGCAGCCAAGTCGGGGCCTACGAGCAGTACTTC
J: TRBJ1-1; D: TRBD1; V: TRBV3-1; size: NA; CDR3: CASSQDPGGVNTEAFF; DNA: TGTGCCAGCAGCCAGGACCCAGGGGGCGTTAACACTGAAGCTTTCTTT
J: TRBJ2-3; D: NA; V: TRBV12-3/TRBV12-4; size: NA; CDR3: CASSFLAGADTQYF; DNA: TGTGCCAGCAGTTTCCTAGCAGGAGCAGATACGCAGTATTTT
J: TRBJ2-7; D: NA; V: TRBV29-1; size: many; CDR3: CSVVEHLSYEQYF; DNA: TGCAGCGTTGTTGAACACCTCTCCTACGAGCAGTACTTC
J: TRBJ1-6; D: NA; V: TRBV6-5; size: NA; CDR3: CASSYSSTIPYSPLHF; DNA: TGTGCCAGCAGTTACTCGAGCACGATACCCTATTCACCCCTCCACTTT
J: TRBJ2-5; D: TRBD2; V: TRBV6-5; size: NA; CDR3: CASSYFSGTQETQYF; DNA: TGTGCCAGCAGTTACTTTAGCGGGACCCAAGAGACCCAGTACTTC
J: TRBJ2-3; D: NA; V: TRBV4-2; size: many; CDR3: CASSQAPGGLSTDTQYF; DNA: TGTGCCAGCAGCCAAGCCCCCGGGGGCTTAAGCACAGATACGCAGTATTTT
J: TRBJ2-3; D: TRBD2; V: TRBV3-1; size: NA; CDR3: CASSPRRGVLAGSTDTQYF; DNA: TGTGCCAGCAGCCCTCGGCGGGGGGTGCTAGCGGGGAGCACAGATACGCAGTATTTT
J: TRBJ2-1; D: NA; V: TRBV3-1; size: NA; CDR3: CASSQTQANEQFF; DNA: TGTGCCAGCAGCCAAACACAGGCAAATGAGCAGTTCTTC
J: TRBJ2-7; D: NA; V: TRBV27; size: few; CDR3: CASSLLYGEQYF; DNA: TGTGCCAGCAGTTTATTGTACGGCGAGCAGTACTTC
J: TRBJ2-3; D: NA; V: TRBV13; size: NA; CDR3: CASSFLGAASTDTQYF; DNA: TGTGCCAGCAGCTTTCTCGGGGCAGCCAGCACAGATACGCAGTATTTT
J: TRBJ2-2; D: NA; V: TRBV7-9; size: NA; CDR3: CASRLVGELFF; DNA: TGTGCCAGCAGATTAGTCGGGGAGCTGTTTTTT
J: TRBJ2-2; D: NA; V: TRBV6-5; size: NA; CDR3: CASSYSPSPLTGELFF; DNA: TGTGCCAGCAGTTACTCGCCCAGCCCACTCACCGGGGAGCTGTTTTTT
J: TRBJ2-2; D: NA; V: TRBV7-9; size: many; CDR3: CASSLEVVSSGELFF; DNA: TGTGCCAGCAGCTTAGAGGTGGTGTCCTCCGGGGAGCTGTTTTTT
J: TRBJ2-1; D: TRBD2; V: TRBV9; size: NA; CDR3: CASSVERWGSGDPGGQFF; DNA: TGTGCCAGCAGCGTAGAAAGGTGGGGGAGCGGGGACCCCGGGGGGCAGTTCTTC
J: TRBJ2-2; D: NA; V: TRBV12-3/TRBV12-4; size: NA; CDR3: CASSPHLNTGELFF; DNA: TGTGCCAGCAGTCCCCACCTGAACACCGGGGAGCTGTTTTTT
J: TRBJ2-2; D: NA; V: TRBV10-3; size: few; CDR3: CAISESGLGGTGELFF; DNA: TGTGCCATCAGTGAGTCTGGGCTAGGTGGCACCGGGGAGCTGTTTTTT
J: TRBJ2-3; D: NA; V: TRBV4-1; size: once; CDR3: CASSQEGAFSSTDTQYF; DNA: TGCGCCAGCAGCCAAGAGGGGGCCTTCTCAAGCACAGATACGCAGTATTTT
J: TRBJ1-2; D: NA; V: TRBV27; size: NA; CDR3: CASRGDRPGYTF; DNA: TGTGCCAGCAGAGGGGACCGCCCGGGCTACACCTTC
J: TRBJ2-3; D: NA; V: TRBV7-2; size: many; CDR3: CASSLRRGDGTDTQYF; DNA: TGTGCCAGCAGCCTCCGGAGGGGGGATGGCACAGATACGCAGTATTTT
J: TRBJ1-5; D: NA; V: TRBV15; size: NA; CDR3: CATSRDSGTQHF; DNA: TGTGCCACCAGCAGAGACAGTGGAACCCAGCATTTT
J: TRBJ2-5; D: NA; V: TRBV29-1; size: NA; CDR3: CSGGETQYF; DNA: TGCAGCGGAGGGGAGACCCAGTACTTC
J: TRBJ1-4; D: TRBD1; V: TRBV6-5; size: few; CDR3: CASSYGLLSEGQGWEKLFF; DNA: TGTGCCAGCAGCTACGGGTTGTTGTCCGAGGGACAGGGTTGGGAAAAACTGTTTTTT
J: TRBJ2-4; D: NA; V: TRBV5-1; size: NA; CDR3: CASSLEAWSQAKNIQYF; DNA: TGCGCCAGCAGCTTGGAGGCTTGGTCCCAGGCCAAAAACATTCAGTACTTC
J: TRBJ1-2; D: NA; V: TRBV20-1; size: NA; CDR3: CSAREDSTPPALNYGYTF; DNA: TGCAGTGCTAGAGAGGACAGCACCCCACCGGCCCTTAACTATGGCTACACCTTC